The 18 T cell receptor beta chains given below trace back to one sample, sequenced in a study of naive and memory T cell subsets. RNA was extracted from 2 to 3 ml of whole blood of healthy adults. Alpha and beta constant region primers primed reverse transcription for blood and skin samples. TCRdb reprocessed the 5' RACE reads with MiXCR, giving one entry per CDR3 protein. The profile shows tens of thousands of distinct CDR3 sequences, under 30% of them singletons. The receptor set was obtained from a female donor in good health.

This clonotype was detected a few times. This rearrangement joins TRBV29-1 to TRBJ2-3; D gene uncertain. Germline V CDR1 and CDR2: SQVTM, ANQGSEA. The CDR3 loop spans 14 amino acids. Trimming took 4 bases from V and 2 from J, leaving 13 bases between them. The CDR3 coding sequence is TGCAGCGTTGGGGGATCCCTAGTCACAGATACGCAGTATTTT. Residues: CSVGGSLVTDTQYF.

The table lists this clonotype with a few counts. A read error is possible here, since a much larger clone lies one base away. The chain combines TRBV18 with TRBJ2-7, with 9 bases identical to TRBD1. The junction had 8 bases not matched to a gene; V was cut back by 1 base and J by 7 bases. Germline V CDR1 and CDR2: KGHSH, LQKENI. CDR3 length: 15 residues. The CDR3 DNA sequence: TGTGCCAGCTCACCACTGGGGACAGGGTGGGATGAGCAGTACTTC. It translates to CASSPLGTGWDEQYF.

V is TRBV12-3 or TRBV12-4 and J is TRBJ2-7; perhaps TRBD1 as D (5 bases). The CDR3 consists of 13 residues. The ends were cut back, 7 bases at V and 5 bases at J, with 15 bases in the middle. The DNA for the CDR3 is TGTGCCAGCACCATAGGCAGCAGGGACGAGCAGTACTTC. The encoded protein is CASTIGSRDEQYF.

The gene calls are TRBV28 and TRBJ1-1; TRBD1 aligns across 9 bases. The CDR3 is 15 residues long. Trimming at V came to 2 bases and at J to 4 bases, leaving 5 bases not matched to a gene. Germline-derived CDR1 and CDR2 are MDHEN and SYDVKM. This CDR3 reads CASSLGGQGGTEAFF. CDR3 DNA: TGTGCCAGCAGTTTAGGGGGACAGGGTGGCACTGAAGCTTTCTTT.

This sequence joins TRBV27 and TRBJ1-1; D gene uncertain. Germline CDR1 reads MNHEY; CDR2 reads SMNVEV (reference sequence). The CDR3 is 15 residues long. V dropped 6 bases and J dropped 1 base, with 15 bases sitting between them. CDR3 amino acids: CASRKFAGPNTEAFF. CDR3 sequence (DNA): TGTGCCAGCAGAAAGTTTGCAGGACCGAACACTGAAGCTTTCTTT.

This clonotype is judged medium-sized. The gene calls are TRBV7-2 and TRBJ2-7; 9 positions match TRBD2. CDR3 length equals 15 residues. Germline trimming cut 5 bases from V and 3 bases from J; bases unmatched to any gene: 8. Looked up from germline, CDR1 is SGHTA and CDR2 is FQGNSA. CDR3 sequence (DNA): TGTGCCAGCAGCCGACTAGCGGACACCCTCTACGAGCAGTACTTC. The encoded protein is CASSRLADTLYEQYF.

In this sample, this clonotype turned up a few times. A much larger clone sits a single nucleotide away, making a read error possible. V usage is TRBV29-1 and J usage is TRBJ1-1, with 9 bases aligning to TRBD1. V gave up 1 base and J gave up 4 bases; unmatched junction bases: 7. Germline lookup yields CDR1 SQVTM and CDR2 ANQGSEA. The CDR3 consists of 15 residues. CDR3 sequence: CSVEGGQGSRTEAFF. The CDR3 nucleotides read TGCAGCGTTGAAGGGGGACAGGGAAGTCGCACTGAAGCTTTCTTT.

This clonotype has just a few counts. The J gene is TRBJ2-5, the V gene TRBV6-5, with TRBD2 identical over 9 bases. Germline V gene data show CDR1 as MNHEY and CDR2 as SVGAGI. The CDR3 runs 16 residues. V was pared by 0 bases and J by 2 bases, with 4 bases of the junction left unmatched. CDR3 bases: TGTGCCAGCAGTTACTCCTTTAGCGGGGGTCAAGAGACCCAGTACTTC. Translation: CASSYSFSGGQETQYF.

This clonotype has just a few counts. The chain joins TRBV29-1 to TRBJ2-2; TRBD1 or TRBD2 may be the D gene (5 bases each). The CDR3 spans 13 residues. V shed 7 bases and J shed 4 bases, with 13 bases lying between them. The germline V gene encodes CDR1 SQVTM and CDR2 ANQGSEA. CDR3 region: CSGLHGGTGELFF. The CDR3 DNA is TGCAGCGGTCTACATGGGGGCACCGGGGAGCTGTTTTTT.

About this clonotype: A much larger clone differs by one base, so this may be a read error. Because the CDR3 is missing its conserved closing phenylalanine or tryptophan, this is likely a read error. This sequence joins TRBV15 and TRBJ2-1, with TRBD2 matching over 8 bases. CDR3 length equals 16 residues. Germline V lookup: CDR1 LNHNV, CDR2 YYDKDF (reference sequence). V shed 0 bases, J shed 9 bases, and the junction held 10 bases outside the gene matches. DNA for the CDR3: TGTGCCACCAGCAGAGATTACACGGGAGGGAGATCTGAGCAGTTCTCC. Its protein is CATSRDYTGGRSEQFS.

J is TRBJ2-1 and V is TRBV6-5; 10 bases agree with TRBD2. The CDR3 totals 15 residues. The V and J ends lost 5 bases and 4 bases, in that order; junction bases with no gene match: 5. CDR1 and CDR2 (germline): MNHEY, SVGAGI. In DNA form, the CDR3 reads TGTGCCAGCAGTCGGACTAGCGGATCATACAATGAGCAGTTCTTC. Translating it yields CASSRTSGSYNEQFF.

The gene calls are TRBV29-1 and TRBJ1-2; D gene ambiguous. Per germline, CDR1 SQVTM and CDR2 ANQGSEA. The CDR3 has 13 residues. V lost 4 bases and J 8 bases, leaving 17 bases between the germline ends. The CDR3 DNA follows: TGCAGCGTTGGAGGACGCGGTGTAGGGGGCTACACCTTC. This encodes CSVGGRGVGGYTF.

This chain joins TRBV5-3 and TRBJ2-1; D possibly uses TRBD1 or TRBD2 (5 bases each). TRBV5-3 is an ORF; its function is uncertain. Deletions cut 0 bases from V and 9 bases from J, with 10 bases between. There are 13 residues in the CDR3. The chain's CDR3 is CARSLAGPGEQFF. DNA for the CDR3: TGTGCCAGAAGCTTGGCGGGGCCGGGTGAGCAGTTCTTC.

Sample share makes this clonotype medium-sized (0.01 to 0.1%). J is TRBJ2-5 and V is TRBV5-1; D not certain. CDR3 length equals 13 residues. Per the germline V gene, CDR1 is SGHRS and CDR2 is YFSETQ. V gave up 4 bases and J gave up 2 bases, with 9 bases separating them. The CDR3 loop is CASSPPGQETQYF. Here the CDR3 DNA reads TGCGCCAGCAGCCCACCTGGTCAAGAGACCCAGTACTTC.

The chain uses TRBV6-6 and TRBJ2-3; D ambiguous. V lost 7 bases to trimming and J lost 0 bases, with 5 bases between them. The length of the CDR3 is 12 residues. Germline CDR1 MNHNY, CDR2 SVGAGI (reference sequence). CDR3 loop: CASTRSTDTQYF. The CDR3 DNA sequence: TGTGCCAGCACGCGGAGCACAGATACGCAGTATTTT.

The CDR3 region is CASSLGSETFF. Here the CDR3 DNA reads TGTGCCAGCAGTTTAGGATCGGAAACTTTCTTT. The chain uses TRBV6-5 and TRBJ1-1; D remains unclear. V shed 4 bases and J shed 12 bases, with 12 bases lying between them. The CDR3 totals 11 residues. Looked up from germline, CDR1 is MNHEY and CDR2 is SVGAGI.

This rearrangement joins TRBV20-1 to TRBJ1-3, with D uncertain. V lost 3 bases and J lost 0, with 9 bases in between. There are 14 residues in the CDR3. Germline assignment: CDR1 DFQATT and CDR2 SNEGSKA (reference sequence). This chain's CDR3 is CSASDRISGNTIYF. The CDR3 nucleotides read TGCAGTGCTAGCGACCGAATCTCTGGAAACACCATATATTTT.

This clonotype has only a few counts. V is TRBV7-3 and J is TRBJ1-2; D uncertain. Germline V gene data show CDR1 as SGHTA and CDR2 as FQGTGA. Trimming removed 1 base from V and 6 bases from J, with 15 bases in between. The CDR3 consists of 15 residues. The CDR3 DNA reads TGTGCCAGCAGCTTAAGTTCCTCATACACCAATGGCTACACCTTC. This encodes CASSLSSSYTNGYTF.